This T cell receptor (beta chain) was recovered during a study of T cell repertoires in cytomegalovirus infection. Study details: Carrying CMV and the relevant HLA type showed in public TCR beta signatures.

V trimming: 7 bases; J trimming: 4 bases; junction bases outside the gene matches: 6. Germline assignment: CDR1 MNHEY and CDR2 SVGEGT. The CDR3 runs to 15 residues. TCRdb re-called the reads with MiXCR, one entry per CDR3 protein. Seen here are some 310,000 distinct CDR3 sequences, 20% to 25% observed once, and the top ten hold about 14%. This clonotype was counted at least ten times. Its antigen is currently unknown. This clonotype originated in a human donor in good health (CMV status not recorded). Some clones in this sample may be carry-over from other donors' samples. The specimen comprised cultured PBMCs, sampled from culture after CMV antigen stimulation. The genes are TRBV6-2 or TRBV6-3 and TRBJ2-1; the match to TRBD2 covers 11 bases. CDR3 bases: TGTGCCAGCACTCCGGGACTAGCGGTTTACAATGAGCAGTTCTTC. Translated, it gives CASTPGLAVYNEQFF.